The clone carrying this TCR beta chain was seen more than once but under ten times. Its antigen is not identified. Sequencing used immunoSEQ v3.0 at survey level. This table comes from immunoSEQ multiplex PCR, and its TCRdb copy is limited to in-frame clones, with some not included. The data hold 30,000 to 40,000 clones, with 94% observed a single time. The data derive from a study of long-term antiretroviral therapy in people with HIV. A minimum of one pre-ART and two post-ART PBMC samples existed for each donor. Whole-study findings and limits: Every time point showed a repertoire led by clones expanded before ART.

Germline V gene data show CDR1 as SGHRS and CDR2 as YFSETQ. This CDR3 contains 14 residues. V lost 6 bases and J 1 base, leaving 13 bases between the germline ends. The chain employs TRBV5-1 and TRBJ1-1, with TRBD1 as a possible D gene (6 bases). The clonotype originates from a woman aged 50 to 65 with HIV. Sequenced material: unsorted PBMCs, taken just over 5 years after starting antiretroviral therapy. The CDR3 here is CASTSTGQNTEAFF. DNA for the CDR3: TGCGCCAGCACCTCAACGGGACAGAACACTGAAGCTTTCTTT. The whole variable domain, remainder taken from reference TRBV5-1 and TRBJ1-1, is KAGVTQTPRYLIKTRGQQVTLSCSPISGHRSVSWYQQTPGQGLQFLFEYFSETQRNKGNFPGRFSGRQFSNSRSEMNVSTLELGDSALYLCASTSTGQNTEAFFGQGTRLTVV.